This T cell receptor (beta chain) was found in a study of blood T cell repertoires in COVID-19. Study at large: In each case, the material was cDNA or gDNA derived from T cells, B-cell-depleted T cells, or PBMCs.

Germline-derived CDR1 and CDR2 are LNHDA and SQIVND (reference sequence). The junction had 15 bases not matched to a gene; V was cut back by 7 bases and J by 3 bases. The CDR3 is 18 amino acids. Original analysis: Estimation of nucleated cell counts was performed using reference gene primer amplification. The data were produced by immunoSEQ multiplex PCR, yet TCRdb's version contains in-frame clones alone and is incomplete. That table gives V, J and clone size, and the DNA gave D and trimming. The table has under 200,000 clones, about 85% seen once. Those who participated ranged in age from roughly 18 to 95 years and resided in about two dozen US areas. Participants had their cohort set by participant-reported clinical history.

Sequenced: PBMCs or T cells enriched from blood (not recorded which). The V gene is TRBV19, the J gene TRBJ2-5; 12 nucleotides agree with TRBD1. This receptor was identified in a woman between 40 and 55 years old with acute COVID-19. The CDR3 DNA reads TGTGCCAGTATCCCGACCGGGACAGGGGGCGCGAGGAAAGAGACCCAGTACTTC. It encodes CASIPTGTGGARKETQYF. Using reference TRBV19 and TRBJ2-5 for the parts outside the CDR3, the full variable domain is DGGITQSPKYLFRKEGQNVTLSCEQNLNHDAMYWYRQDPGQGLRLIYYSQIVNDFQKGDIAEGYSVSREKKESFPLTVTSAQKNPTAFYLCASIPTGTGGARKETQYFGPGTRLLVL.